Listed here are 21 T cell receptor beta chains from one sample, sequenced in a study of T cells after yellow fever vaccination. TCRdb reprocessed the 5' RACE reads via MiXCR and lists one record per CDR3 protein. The sample shows 310,000 or so distinct CDR3 sequences, roughly 4% of them seen only once. This material consisted of PBMCs, taken on the day of the yellow fever booster vaccination. The receptors here all came from a man aged 18 to 30 who received the YFV17D yellow fever vaccine.

This clonotype came up many times. The CDR3 nucleotides read TGCGCCAGCAGCGGGACTAGCGGGGAAGAGACCCAGTACTTC. This codes for CASSGTSGEETQYF. The chain uses TRBV5-1 and TRBJ2-5; TRBD2 agrees at 13 bases. V shed 4 bases, J shed 3 bases, and the junction held 0 bases outside the gene matches. This CDR3 is built from 14 residues. The germline V gene has CDR1 SGHRS and CDR2 YFSETQ.

A remark on this clonotype: A read error may be the cause here, since a much bigger clone is one base away. The chain combines TRBV6-6 with TRBJ2-7; D not resolved. Germline CDR1 and CDR2: MNHNY and SVGAGI (reference sequence). The CDR3 sequence is 11 residues long. With 10 bases removed from V and 4 bases from J, the gap between germline ends came to 11 bases. CDR3 nucleotides: TGTGCCACCCGACCGGAATACGAGCAGTACGTC. Translated, it gives CATRPEYEQYV.

This clonotype was found a few times. V and J are TRBV19 and TRBJ1-1; no firm D call. The germline gives CDR1 LNHDA, CDR2 SQIVND (reference sequence). The CDR3 has 14 amino acids. V was shortened by 3 bases and J by 8 bases, with 16 bases between the two germline ends. CDR3 sequence (DNA): TGTGCCAGTAGTATCCCCTCGGGGTGGTCCGAAGCTTTCTTT. Amino acid sequence: CASSIPSGWSEAFF.

This clonotype was recorded many times. The rearrangement joins TRBV9 to TRBJ2-1, with 10 bases identical to TRBD1. V gave up 0 bases and J gave up 9 bases; unmatched junction bases: 6. The CDR3 is 15 amino acids. Germline CDR1 and CDR2: SGDLS and YYNGEE. The CDR3 sequence: CASSVAGTGALEQFF. The CDR3 coding sequence is TGTGCCAGCAGCGTAGCTGGGACAGGGGCTCTTGAGCAGTTCTTC.

This clonotype was seen ten or more times. V is TRBV7-8 and J is TRBJ2-3, with 7 bases lining up with TRBD2. The V gene's germline CDR1 is SGHVS and CDR2 FQNEAQ. The CDR3 consists of 16 residues. Losses at the gene ends were 0 bases for V and 0 bases for J; bases not matched to a gene: 3. The CDR3 protein is CASSLAPGGSTDTQYF. Written as DNA, the CDR3 is TGTGCCAGCAGCTTAGCGCCGGGGGGAAGCACAGATACGCAGTATTTT. The whole variable domain, remainder taken from reference TRBV7-8 and TRBJ2-3, is GAGVSQSPRYKVAKRGQDVALRCDPISGHVSLFWYQQALGQGPEFLTYFQNEAQLDKSGLPSDRFFAERPEGSVSTLKIQRTQQEDSAVYLCASSLAPGGSTDTQYFGPGTRLTVL.

This clonotype came up a few times. The chain has TRBV4-3 and TRBJ2-5; the match to TRBD2 covers 8 bases. The V and J ends lost 4 bases and 6 bases, in that order; junction bases with no gene match: 13. The germline CDR1 and CDR2 sequences are LGHNA and YSLEER. The CDR3 has 16 residues. Here the CDR3 DNA reads TGCGCCAGCAGCCCAAGCTACGGGACTAGTGCTCAGACCCAGTACTTC. Translated, it gives CASSPSYGTSAQTQYF.

This clonotype was seen a few times. The chain combines TRBV28 with TRBJ2-7; possibly TRBD1 or TRBD2 for D (5 bases each). Germline CDR1 and CDR2: MDHEN and SYDVKM. Deletions cut 8 bases from V and 5 bases from J, with 28 bases between. This CDR3 is built from 17 residues. The CDR3 region has the DNA TGTGCCAGCTCCTTAGGCCCGGGGCAGGGTTTAGCGAACGAGCAGTACGTC. Translation: CASSLGPGQGLANEQYV.

This clonotype has more than one count but fewer than ten. The rearrangement links TRBV5-6 to TRBJ1-5; possibly TRBD1 for D (6 bases). CDR1 is SGHDT and CDR2 is YYEEEE in the germline V gene. The V and J ends lost 4 bases and 4 bases respectively, with 9 bases between them. The CDR3 extends over 13 amino acids. CDR3 nucleotide sequence: TGTGCCAGCAGCACAGGGAGAAATCAGCCCCAGCATTTT. It yields the protein CASSTGRNQPQHF.

This clonotype was counted a few times. V is TRBV12-3 or TRBV12-4 and J is TRBJ1-6, with 10 nucleotides matching TRBD1. V dropped 5 bases and J dropped 7; count of bases not matched to a gene: 5. The CDR3 runs to 15 residues. The CDR3 DNA reads as TGTGCCAGCAGTCCGGACAGGGGGGCCAATTCACCCCTCCACTTT. Amino acids: CASSPDRGANSPLHF.

This clonotype was seen at least ten times. This chain joins TRBV11-2 and TRBJ2-3; D is undetermined. The CDR3 runs 16 residues. V lost 0 bases and J 5 bases, leaving 15 bases between the germline ends. Germline V gives CDR1 SGHAT, CDR2 FQNNGV. CDR3 region: CASSLELGRAVDTQYF. CDR3 DNA sequence: TGTGCCAGCAGCTTAGAGCTAGGAAGGGCGGTAGATACGCAGTATTTT.

The CDR3, as DNA: TGTGCCAGCAGCTCTGCACAGGGTGTGTTCCACGAGCAGTACTTC. Amino acids: CASSSAQGVFHEQYF. The chain links TRBV7-2 to TRBJ2-7, with D possibly matching TRBD1 (6 bases). Per germline, CDR1 SGHTA and CDR2 FQGNSA. Trimming removed 4 bases from V and 5 bases from J, with 18 bases in between. This CDR3 is 15 amino acids long. Combining the CDR3 with reference TRBV7-2 and TRBJ2-7 gives the whole variable domain GAGVSQSPSNKVTEKGKDVELRCDPISGHTALYWYRQSLGQGLEFLIYFQGNSAPDKSGLPSDRFSAERTGGSVSTLTIQRTQQEDSAVYLCASSSAQGVFHEQYFGPGTRLTVT.

As concerns this clonotype: A much larger clone is a single base away; this may be a read error. The chain joins TRBV20-1 to TRBJ2-3; a weak D match, TRBD2 (6 bases). Between the trimmed V and J ends, which lost 0 bases and 5 bases, there was a span of 18 bases. Germline values: CDR1 DFQATT, CDR2 SNEGSKA (reference sequence). This CDR3 contains 16 residues. CDR3 bases: TGCAGTGCTAGAGATCTGACTAGACGGGGCAGAGATACGCAGTATTTT. It is translated as CSARDLTRRGRDTQYF.

V gene TRBV2 combines with J gene TRBJ2-3; the D gene is possibly TRBD2 (6 bases). The CDR3 is 14 residues long. CDR1 is SNHLY, CDR2 FYNNEI, per germline. With 5 bases removed from V and 0 bases from J, the gap between germline ends came to 9 bases. The DNA for the CDR3 is TGTGCCAGCAGTTACGGACTAAGCACAGATACGCAGTATTTT. Its protein product is CASSYGLSTDTQYF.

V usage is TRBV19 and J usage is TRBJ1-2, with no clear D. There are 15 residues in the CDR3. V was cut by 9 bases and J by 3 bases, with 20 bases left in between. Looked up from germline, CDR1 is LNHDA and CDR2 is SQIVND (reference sequence). In DNA form, the CDR3 reads TGTGCCAGCACCCCTCCTGGGAAGGGCGACTATGGCTACACCTTC. This gives the protein CASTPPGKGDYGYTF.

The chain couples TRBV6-2 or TRBV6-3 to TRBJ1-1; D is unclear. V shed 2 bases and J shed 5 bases, with 9 bases lying between them. The germline CDR1 and CDR2 sequences are MNHEY and SVGEGT. The length of the CDR3 is 13 residues. CDR3: CASSYPGRTEAFF. CDR3 coding DNA: TGTGCCAGCAGTTACCCCGGAAGGACTGAAGCTTTCTTT.

This clonotype was seen repeatedly, ten times or more. The genes are TRBV7-2 and TRBJ2-1; D not resolved. CDR1 and CDR2 (germline): SGHTA, FQGNSA. Trimming removed 3 bases from V and 9 bases from J, with 12 bases in between. The CDR3 extends over 13 amino acids. CDR3 sequence reads: CASSLDRLPEQFF. The CDR3 coding sequence is TGTGCCAGCAGCTTGGATAGGCTCCCTGAGCAGTTCTTC.

This clonotype was counted a few times. The genes are TRBV7-2 and TRBJ1-1; TRBD1 is a possible D gene (6 bases). Germline loops: CDR1 SGHTA, CDR2 FQGNSA. The V end was cut by 6 bases, the J end by 8 bases, with 22 bases between. The CDR3 runs 15 residues. CDR3 protein: CASSDRGRGLSEAFF. The CDR3, as DNA: TGTGCCAGCAGTGATCGGGGCAGGGGCCTTTCGGAAGCTTTCTTT.

The rearrangement links TRBV6-6 to TRBJ2-3; possibly TRBD1 or TRBD2 for D (5 bases each). Germline V CDR1 and CDR2: MNHNY, SVGAGI (reference sequence). The V end lost 0 bases, the J end lost 0 bases, and 28 bases lay between the germline ends. The CDR3 contains 22 residues. The CDR3: CASSYSGGSTRNQFTSTDTQYF. For the CDR3, the DNA is TGTGCCAGCAGTTACTCTGGGGGTAGTACTAGAAACCAATTCACTAGCACAGATACGCAGTATTTT.

The chain links TRBV4-2 to TRBJ2-1; TRBD2 is a possible D gene (5 bases). Trimming pared 0 bases from V and 6 bases from J, leaving 12 bases between. This CDR3 comprises 15 residues. Germline lookup yields CDR1 LGHNA and CDR2 YNFKEQ. Written as DNA, the CDR3 is TGTGCCAGCAGCCAAGATAATGGAGGCCCCAATGAGCAGTTCTTC. Amino acids: CASSQDNGGPNEQFF.

This clonotype was recorded many times. The chain combines TRBV4-3 with TRBJ2-1; the D is unclear. The CDR3 is 13 amino acids. The germline CDR1 and CDR2 sequences are LGHNA and YSLEER. V was clipped by 0 bases and J by 7 bases, with 7 bases between them. DNA of the CDR3: TGCGCCAGCAGCCAAGAGGGGTGGAATGAGCAGTTCTTC. Translated: CASSQEGWNEQFF.

This clonotype was recorded many times. The V and J genes are TRBV4-1 and TRBJ2-5; tentative D call: TRBD2 (7 bases). This CDR3 has 19 amino acids. Trimming stripped 3 bases from V and 1 base from J, with 24 bases between. Germline-derived CDR1 and CDR2 are MGHRA and YSYEKL. CDR3 residues: CASSHPGLRGGAFQETQYF. DNA of the CDR3: TGCGCCAGCAGCCACCCCGGGCTTAGGGGGGGGGCGTTCCAAGAGACCCAGTACTTC.